This TCR beta chain originates from a study of regulatory dendritic cells for organ transplantation. The study's findings and limits: Mature dendritic cells appeared to drive more memory CD8+ clonal expansion than regulatory ones. Naive CD4+ and CD8+ repertoires were highly diverse; memory CD8+ was most oligoclonal. The most alloreactive TCR clonotypes were found in resting memory CD8+ cells. Alloreactive memory CD8+ T cell pools varied considerably between individuals.

On this clone: Its matching antigen is unknown.

This CDR3 is 13 amino acids long. Germline V gene sequence: CDR1 SGHRS, CDR2 YFSETQ. The V and J ends lost 4 bases and 5 bases respectively, with 10 bases between them. CFSE-labeled sorted T cells met regulatory or mature dendritic cells for 5 to 6 days. Generated by immunoSEQ multiplex PCR, the TCRdb table keeps only in-frame clones and is missing some. The profile shows tens of thousands of clones, approximately 85% of them singletons. The chain joins TRBV5-1 to TRBJ2-1, with D possibly TRBD2 on 6 matching bases. The TCR comes from a human donor in good health. The source material was naive CD4+ T cells from blood cultured with regulatory dendritic cells. Subset denoted: CD45RA+ naive T cells. The CDR3 spells CASSPRLDNEQFF. CDR3 bases: TGCGCCAGCAGCCCCCGACTAGACAATGAGCAGTTCTTC.